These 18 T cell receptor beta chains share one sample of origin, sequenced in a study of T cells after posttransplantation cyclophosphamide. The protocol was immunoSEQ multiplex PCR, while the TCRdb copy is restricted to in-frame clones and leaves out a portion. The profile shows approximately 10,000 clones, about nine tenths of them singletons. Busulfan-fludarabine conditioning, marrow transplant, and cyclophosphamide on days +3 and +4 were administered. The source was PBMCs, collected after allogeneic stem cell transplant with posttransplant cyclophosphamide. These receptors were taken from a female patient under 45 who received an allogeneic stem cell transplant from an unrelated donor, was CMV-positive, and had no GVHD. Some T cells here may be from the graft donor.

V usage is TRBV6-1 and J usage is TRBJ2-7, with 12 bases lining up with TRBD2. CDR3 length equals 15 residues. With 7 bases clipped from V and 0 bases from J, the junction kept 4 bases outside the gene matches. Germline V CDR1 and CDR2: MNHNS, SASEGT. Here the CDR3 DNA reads TGTGCCAGCACCCTGACTAGCGGGAGCTCCTACGAGCAGTACTTC. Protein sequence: CASTLTSGSSYEQYF.

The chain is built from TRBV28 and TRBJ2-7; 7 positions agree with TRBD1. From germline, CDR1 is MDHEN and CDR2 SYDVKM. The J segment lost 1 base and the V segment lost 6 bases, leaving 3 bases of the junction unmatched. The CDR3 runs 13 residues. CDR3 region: CASRRQGSYEQYF. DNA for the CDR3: TGTGCCAGCAGGCGACAGGGATCCTACGAGCAGTACTTC.

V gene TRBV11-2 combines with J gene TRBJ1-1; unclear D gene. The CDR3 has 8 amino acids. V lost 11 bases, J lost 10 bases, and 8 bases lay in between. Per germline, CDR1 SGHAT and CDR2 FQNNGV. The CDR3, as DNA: TGTGCCGTCCCGGGAGCTTTCTTT. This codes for CAVPGAFF.

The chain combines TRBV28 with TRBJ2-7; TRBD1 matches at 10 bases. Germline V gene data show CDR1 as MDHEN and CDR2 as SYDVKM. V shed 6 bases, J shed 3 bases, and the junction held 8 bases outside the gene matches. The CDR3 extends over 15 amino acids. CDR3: CASSDRGRAYYEQYF. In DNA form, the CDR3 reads TGTGCCAGCAGCGACAGGGGGCGCGCCTACTACGAGCAGTACTTC. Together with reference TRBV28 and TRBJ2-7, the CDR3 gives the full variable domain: DVKVTQSSRYLVKRTGEKVFLECVQDMDHENMFWYRQDPGLGLRLIYFSYDVKMKEKGDIPEGYSVSREKKERFSLILESASTNQTSMYLCASSDRGRAYYEQYFGPGTRLTVT.

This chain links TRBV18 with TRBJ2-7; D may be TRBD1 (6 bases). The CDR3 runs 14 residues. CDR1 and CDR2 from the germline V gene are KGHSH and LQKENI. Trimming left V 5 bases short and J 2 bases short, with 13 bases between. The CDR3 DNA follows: TGTGCCAGCTCAGCGGGCCAGGGGCCCTACGAGCAGTACTTC. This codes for CASSAGQGPYEQYF.

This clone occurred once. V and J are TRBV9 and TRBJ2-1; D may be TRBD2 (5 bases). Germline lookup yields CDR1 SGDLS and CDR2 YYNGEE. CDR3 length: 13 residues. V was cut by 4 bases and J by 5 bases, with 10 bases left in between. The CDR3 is CASSMDWDNEQFF. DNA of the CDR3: TGTGCCAGCAGCATGGACTGGGACAATGAGCAGTTCTTC.

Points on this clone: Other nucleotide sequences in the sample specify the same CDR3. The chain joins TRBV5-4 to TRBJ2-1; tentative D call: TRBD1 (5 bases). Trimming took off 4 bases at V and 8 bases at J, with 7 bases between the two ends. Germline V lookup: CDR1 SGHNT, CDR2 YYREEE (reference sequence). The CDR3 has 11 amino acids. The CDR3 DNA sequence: TGTGCCAGCAGCCAGGGCTATGAGCAGTTCTTC. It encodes CASSQGYEQFF.

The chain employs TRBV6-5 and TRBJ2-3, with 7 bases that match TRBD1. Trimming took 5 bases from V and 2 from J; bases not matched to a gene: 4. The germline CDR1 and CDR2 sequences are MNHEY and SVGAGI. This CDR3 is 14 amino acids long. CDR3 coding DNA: TGTGCCAGCAGTAGACAGGGTATCACAGATACGCAGTATTTT. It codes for CASSRQGITDTQYF.

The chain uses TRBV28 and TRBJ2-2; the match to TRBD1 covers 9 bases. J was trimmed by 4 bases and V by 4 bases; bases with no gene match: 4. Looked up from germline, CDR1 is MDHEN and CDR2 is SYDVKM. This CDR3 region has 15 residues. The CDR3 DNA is TGTGCCAGCAGTTCGGTGGACAGGGGCACCGGGGAGCTGTTTTTT. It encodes CASSSVDRGTGELFF. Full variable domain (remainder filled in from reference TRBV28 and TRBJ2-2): DVKVTQSSRYLVKRTGEKVFLECVQDMDHENMFWYRQDPGLGLRLIYFSYDVKMKEKGDIPEGYSVSREKKERFSLILESASTNQTSMYLCASSSVDRGTGELFFGEGSRLTVL.

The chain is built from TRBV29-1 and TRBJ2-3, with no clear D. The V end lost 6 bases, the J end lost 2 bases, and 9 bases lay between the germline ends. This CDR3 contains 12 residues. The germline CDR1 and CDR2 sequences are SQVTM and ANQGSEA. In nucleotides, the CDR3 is TGCAGCGTAAGAGAAAACACAGATACGCAGTATTTT. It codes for CSVRENTDTQYF.

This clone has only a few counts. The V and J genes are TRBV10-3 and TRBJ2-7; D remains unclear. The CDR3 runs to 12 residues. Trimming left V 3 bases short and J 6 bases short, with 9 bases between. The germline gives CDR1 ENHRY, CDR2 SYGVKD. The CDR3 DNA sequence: TGTGCCATCAGTGATGGAGTAGGCGAGCAGTACTTC. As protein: CAISDGVGEQYF.

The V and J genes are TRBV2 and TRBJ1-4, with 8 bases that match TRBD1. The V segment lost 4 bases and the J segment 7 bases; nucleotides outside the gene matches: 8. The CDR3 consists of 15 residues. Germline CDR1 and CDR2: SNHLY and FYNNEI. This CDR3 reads CASSVVTGGSEKLFF. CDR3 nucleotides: TGTGCCAGCAGTGTTGTAACAGGGGGATCTGAAAAACTGTTTTTT.

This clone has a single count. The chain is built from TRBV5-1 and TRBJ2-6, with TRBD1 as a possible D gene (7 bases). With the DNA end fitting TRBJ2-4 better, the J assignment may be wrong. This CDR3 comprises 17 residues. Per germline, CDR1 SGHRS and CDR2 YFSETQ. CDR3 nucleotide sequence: TGCGCCAGCAGCCAGTCCAGGGGGGACTTAGCCAAAAACATTCAGTACTTC. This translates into CASSQSRGDLAKNIQYF.

The chain's CDR3 is CASTVSGRALGANVLTF. CDR3 DNA sequence: TGTGCCAGCACCGTCAGCGGGAGGGCCCTTGGGGCCAACGTCCTGACTTTC. The rearrangement uses TRBV28 and TRBJ2-6, with 10 nucleotides matching TRBD2. Trimming removed 7 bases from V and 3 bases from J; junction bases left unmatched: 9. The CDR3 spans 17 residues. Germline CDR1 is MDHEN and CDR2 is SYDVKM.

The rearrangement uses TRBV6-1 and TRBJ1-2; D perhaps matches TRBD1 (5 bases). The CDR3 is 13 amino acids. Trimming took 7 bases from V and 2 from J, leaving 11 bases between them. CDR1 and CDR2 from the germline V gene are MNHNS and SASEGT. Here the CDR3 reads CASTEGPNYGYTF. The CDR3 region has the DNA TGTGCCAGCACGGAGGGGCCGAACTATGGCTACACCTTC.

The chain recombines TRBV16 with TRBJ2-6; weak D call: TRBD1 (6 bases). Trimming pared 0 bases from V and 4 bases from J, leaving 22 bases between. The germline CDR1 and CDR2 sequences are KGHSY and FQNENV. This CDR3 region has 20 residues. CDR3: CASSQSRVLGHAFGANVLTF. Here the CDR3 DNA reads TGTGCCAGCAGCCAATCGAGGGTTTTGGGACATGCCTTCGGGGCCAACGTCCTGACTTTC.

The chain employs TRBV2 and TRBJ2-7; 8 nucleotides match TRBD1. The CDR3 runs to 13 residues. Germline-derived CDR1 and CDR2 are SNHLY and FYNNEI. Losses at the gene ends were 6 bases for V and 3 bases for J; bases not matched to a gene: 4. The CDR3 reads CASSRDRGYEQYF. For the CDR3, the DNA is TGTGCCAGCAGCCGAGACAGGGGCTACGAGCAGTACTTC.

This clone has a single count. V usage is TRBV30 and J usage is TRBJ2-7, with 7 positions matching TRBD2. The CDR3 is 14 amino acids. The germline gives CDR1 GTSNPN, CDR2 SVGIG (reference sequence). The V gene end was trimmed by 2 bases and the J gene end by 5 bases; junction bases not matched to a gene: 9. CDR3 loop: CAWSIRGGFDEQYF. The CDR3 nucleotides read TGTGCCTGGAGTATCCGGGGAGGGTTCGACGAGCAGTACTTC.